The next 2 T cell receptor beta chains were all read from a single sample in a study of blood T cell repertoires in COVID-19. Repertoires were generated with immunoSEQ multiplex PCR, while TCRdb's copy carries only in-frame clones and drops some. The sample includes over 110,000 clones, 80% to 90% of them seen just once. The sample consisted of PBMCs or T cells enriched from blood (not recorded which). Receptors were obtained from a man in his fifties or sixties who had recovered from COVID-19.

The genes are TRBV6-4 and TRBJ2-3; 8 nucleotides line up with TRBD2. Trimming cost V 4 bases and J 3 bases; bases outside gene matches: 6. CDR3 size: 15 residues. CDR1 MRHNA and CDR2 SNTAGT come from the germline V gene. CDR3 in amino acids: CASSAAGAGTDTQYF. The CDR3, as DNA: TGTGCCAGCAGTGCAGCGGGGGCCGGAACAGATACGCAGTATTTT.

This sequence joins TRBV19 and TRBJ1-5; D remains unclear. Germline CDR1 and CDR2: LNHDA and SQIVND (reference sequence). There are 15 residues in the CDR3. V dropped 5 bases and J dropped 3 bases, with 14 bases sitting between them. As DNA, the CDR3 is TGTGCCAGTAGTGCACCTTGGGCCCCCAATCAGCCCCAGCATTTT. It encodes CASSAPWAPNQPQHF.